This TCR beta chain emerged from a study of T cells in lung cancer brain metastases. V lost 4 bases, J lost 4 bases, and 5 bases stayed unmatched. Germline assignment: CDR1 MNHNY and CDR2 SVGAGI (reference sequence). There are 14 residues in the CDR3. The data were produced by immunoSEQ multiplex PCR, yet TCRdb's version contains in-frame clones alone and is incomplete. The sample includes about 2,500 clones, roughly 91% of them seen just once. This rearrangement joins TRBV6-6 to TRBJ1-2; the match to TRBD1 covers 8 bases. The receptor was derived from a man between 70 and 80 years old with non-small cell lung cancer. Sequences were obtained from tumor tissue from the primary lung tumor. The CDR3 DNA follows: TGTGCCAGCAGTTTCTCCGGGACAGGCTATGGCTACACCTTC. Its translation is CASSFSGTGYGYTF.